What follows is one T cell receptor (beta chain) and its context. Its antigen is unknown. TCRdb's copy holds only in-frame clones and misses some; the assay was immunoSEQ multiplex PCR. The table includes around 5,000 clones, 66% detected once. This sample was taken from a study of CD8 T cell repertoires and HIV-1 epitope variants. About the research overall: Controls were a CMV, EBV and flu pool, Ebola AY9, and no peptide.

The CDR3 sequence is 15 residues long. Germline lookup yields CDR1 MDHEN and CDR2 SYDVKM. The V end lost 5 bases, the J end lost 1 base, and 12 bases lay between the germline ends. The chain employs TRBV28 and TRBJ2-1; D is perhaps TRBD2 (5 bases). This TCR came from a male donor with HIV. The specimen was cultured CD8+ T cells derived from PBMCs. The CDR3, as DNA: TGTGCCAGCAGTCCAGACTACTCTTCCTACAATGAGCAGTTCTTC. It is translated as CASSPDYSSYNEQFF.